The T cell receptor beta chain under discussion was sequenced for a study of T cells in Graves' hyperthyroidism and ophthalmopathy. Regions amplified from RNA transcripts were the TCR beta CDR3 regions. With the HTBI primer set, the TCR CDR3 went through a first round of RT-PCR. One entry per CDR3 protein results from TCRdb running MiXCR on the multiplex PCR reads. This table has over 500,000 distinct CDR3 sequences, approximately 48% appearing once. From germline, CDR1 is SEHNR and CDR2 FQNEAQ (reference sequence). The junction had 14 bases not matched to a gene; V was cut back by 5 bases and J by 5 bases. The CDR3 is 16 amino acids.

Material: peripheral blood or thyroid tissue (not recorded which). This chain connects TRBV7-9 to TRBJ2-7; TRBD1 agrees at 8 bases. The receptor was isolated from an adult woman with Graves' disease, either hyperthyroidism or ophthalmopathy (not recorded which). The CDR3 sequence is CASSLIQGGRWDEQYF. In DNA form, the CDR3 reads TGTGCCAGCAGCCTCATACAGGGGGGCAGGTGGGACGAGCAGTACTTC.